This T cell receptor (beta chain) was sequenced in a study of identical twins. This CDR3 spans 15 amino acids. From germline, CDR1 is SNHLY and CDR2 FYNNEI. Trimming took off 2 bases at V and 2 bases at J, with 13 bases between the two ends. TCRdb re-called the 5' RACE reads through MiXCR, storing one row per CDR3 protein. The repertoire consists of about 280,000 distinct CDR3 sequences, with about 8.1% occurring once and the leading ten covering 2.1%. This sample also appeared in a second study, on yellow fever vaccine responses in identical twins.

Sequencing was done on a sample of memory (CD45RO+) T cells sorted from blood. V and J are TRBV2 and TRBJ2-7, with D unresolved. The TCR sequence derives from a woman aged 18-29 years in good health. The chain's CDR3 is CASSERPVLAYEQYF. CDR3 nucleotides: TGTGCCAGCAGTGAAAGGCCTGTCCTTGCCTACGAGCAGTACTTC.